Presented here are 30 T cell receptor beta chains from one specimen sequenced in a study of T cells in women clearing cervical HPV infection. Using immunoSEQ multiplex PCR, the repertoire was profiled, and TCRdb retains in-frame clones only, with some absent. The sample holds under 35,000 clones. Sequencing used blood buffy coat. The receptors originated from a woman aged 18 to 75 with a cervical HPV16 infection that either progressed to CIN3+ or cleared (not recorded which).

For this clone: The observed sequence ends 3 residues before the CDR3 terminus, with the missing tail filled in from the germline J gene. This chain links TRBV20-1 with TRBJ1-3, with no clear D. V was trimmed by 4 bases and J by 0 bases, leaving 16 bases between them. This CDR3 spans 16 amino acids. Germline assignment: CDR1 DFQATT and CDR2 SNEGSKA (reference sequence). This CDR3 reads CSATETRTSSGNTIYF. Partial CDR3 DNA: TGCAGTGCTACAGAAACTCGAACTTCCTCTGGAAACACC.

The part of the CDR3 DNA that was read is TGTGCCAGCAGTGTCATGGCGGACAATGAG. Its translation is CASSVMADNE. The entire CDR3 is CASSVMADNEQFF. The chain uses TRBV2 and TRBJ2-1; unclear D gene. The read terminates 3 residues ahead of where the CDR3 ends, so the germline J gene completes it. The CDR3 loop spans 13 amino acids. Germline V gene sequence: CDR1 SNHLY, CDR2 FYNNEI. V was cut by 4 bases and J by 5 bases, with 9 bases left in between.

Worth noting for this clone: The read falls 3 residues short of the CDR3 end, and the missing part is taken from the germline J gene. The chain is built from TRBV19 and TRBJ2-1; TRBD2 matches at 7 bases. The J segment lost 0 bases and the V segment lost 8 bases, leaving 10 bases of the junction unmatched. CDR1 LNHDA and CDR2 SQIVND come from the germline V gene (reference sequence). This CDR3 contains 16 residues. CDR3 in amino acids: CASQPTSLSSYNEQFF. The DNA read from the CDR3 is TGTGCCAGTCAACCGACTAGCCTAAGCTCCTACAATGAG. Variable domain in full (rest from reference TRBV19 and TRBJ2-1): DGGITQSPKYLFRKEGQNVTLSCEQNLNHDAMYWYRQDPGQGLRLIYYSQIVNDFQKGDIAEGYSVSREKKESFPLTVTSAQKNPTAFYLCASQPTSLSSYNEQFFGPGTRLTVL.

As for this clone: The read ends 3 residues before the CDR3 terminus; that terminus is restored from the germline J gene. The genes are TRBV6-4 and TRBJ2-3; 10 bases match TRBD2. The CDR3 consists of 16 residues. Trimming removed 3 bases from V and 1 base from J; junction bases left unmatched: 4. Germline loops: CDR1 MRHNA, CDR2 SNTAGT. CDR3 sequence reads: CASSDTGTSGTDTQYF. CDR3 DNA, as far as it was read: TGTGCCAGCAGTGATACCGGGACTAGCGGCACAGATACG.

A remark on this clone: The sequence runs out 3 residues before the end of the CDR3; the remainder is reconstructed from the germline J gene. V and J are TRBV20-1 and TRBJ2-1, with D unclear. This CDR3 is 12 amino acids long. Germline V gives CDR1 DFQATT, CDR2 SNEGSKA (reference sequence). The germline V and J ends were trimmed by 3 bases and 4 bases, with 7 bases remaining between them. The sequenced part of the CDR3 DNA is TGCAGTGCTAGTCTCACTTACAATGAG. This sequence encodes CSASLTYNE. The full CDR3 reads CSASLTYNEQFF.

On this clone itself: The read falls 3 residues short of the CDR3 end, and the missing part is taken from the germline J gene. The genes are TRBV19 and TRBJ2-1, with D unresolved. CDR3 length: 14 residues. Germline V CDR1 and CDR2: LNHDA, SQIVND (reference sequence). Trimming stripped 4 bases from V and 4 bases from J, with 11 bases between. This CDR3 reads CASSTGRKYNEQFF. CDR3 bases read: TGTGCCAGTAGTACGGGTCGTAAGTACAATGAG.

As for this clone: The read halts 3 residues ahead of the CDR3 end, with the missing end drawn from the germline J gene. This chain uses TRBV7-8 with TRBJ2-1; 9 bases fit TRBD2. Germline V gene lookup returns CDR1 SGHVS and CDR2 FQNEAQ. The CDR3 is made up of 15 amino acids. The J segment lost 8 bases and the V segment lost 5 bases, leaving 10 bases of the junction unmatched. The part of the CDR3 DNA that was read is TGTGCCAGCAGCCCCAGTAGCGGGAGACGCTATGAG. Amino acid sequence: CASSPSSGRRYE. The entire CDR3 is CASSPSSGRRYEQFF. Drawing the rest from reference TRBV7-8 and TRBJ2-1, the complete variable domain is GAGVSQSPRYKVAKRGQDVALRCDPISGHVSLFWYQQALGQGPEFLTYFQNEAQLDKSGLPSDRFFAERPEGSVSTLKIQRTQQEDSAVYLCASSPSSGRRYEQFFGPGTRLTVL.

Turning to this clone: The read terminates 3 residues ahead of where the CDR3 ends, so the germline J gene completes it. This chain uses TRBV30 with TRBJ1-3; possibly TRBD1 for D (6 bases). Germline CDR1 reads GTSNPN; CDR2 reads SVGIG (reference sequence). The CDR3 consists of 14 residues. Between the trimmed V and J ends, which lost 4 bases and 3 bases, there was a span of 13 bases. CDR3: CAWKGTLGGNTIYF. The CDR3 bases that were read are TGTGCCTGGAAGGGGACATTAGGTGGAAACACC.

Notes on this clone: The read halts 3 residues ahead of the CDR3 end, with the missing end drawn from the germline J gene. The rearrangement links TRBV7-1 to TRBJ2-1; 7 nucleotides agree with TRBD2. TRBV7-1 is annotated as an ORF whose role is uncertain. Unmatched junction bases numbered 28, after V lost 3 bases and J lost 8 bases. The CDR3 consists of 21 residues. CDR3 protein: CASSSPLPRAGVWELEDEQFF. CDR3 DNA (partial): TGTGCCAGCAGCTCCCCTCTACCTCGGGCGGGAGTATGGGAATTAGAAGATGAG.

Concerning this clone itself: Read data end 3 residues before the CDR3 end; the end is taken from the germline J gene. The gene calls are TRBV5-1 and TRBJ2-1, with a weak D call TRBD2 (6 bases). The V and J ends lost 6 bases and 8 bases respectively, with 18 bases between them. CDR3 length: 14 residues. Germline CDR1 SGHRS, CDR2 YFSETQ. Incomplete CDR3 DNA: TGCGCCAGCACCTTACGGACCGGGGGTGATGAG. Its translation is CASTLRTGGDE. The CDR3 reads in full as CASTLRTGGDEQFF.

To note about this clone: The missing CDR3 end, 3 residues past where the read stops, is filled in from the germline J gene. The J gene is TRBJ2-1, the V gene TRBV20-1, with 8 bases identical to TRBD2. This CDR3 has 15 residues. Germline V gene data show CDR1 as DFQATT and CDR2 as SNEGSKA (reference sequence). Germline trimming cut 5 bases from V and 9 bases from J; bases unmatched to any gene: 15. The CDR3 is CSAPAPGLVNPEQFF. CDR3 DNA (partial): TGCAGTGCTCCAGCACCGGGACTAGTAAATCCTGAG.

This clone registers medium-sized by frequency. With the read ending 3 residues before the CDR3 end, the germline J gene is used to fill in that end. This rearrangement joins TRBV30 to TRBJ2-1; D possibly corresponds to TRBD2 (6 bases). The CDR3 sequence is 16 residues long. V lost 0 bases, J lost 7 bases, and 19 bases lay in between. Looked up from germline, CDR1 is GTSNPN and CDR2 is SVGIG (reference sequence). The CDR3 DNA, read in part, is TGTGCCTGGAGTGTAAGGGAAAGGGGCGGGGTAAATGAG. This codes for CAWSVRERGGVNE. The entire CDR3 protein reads CAWSVRERGGVNEQFF.

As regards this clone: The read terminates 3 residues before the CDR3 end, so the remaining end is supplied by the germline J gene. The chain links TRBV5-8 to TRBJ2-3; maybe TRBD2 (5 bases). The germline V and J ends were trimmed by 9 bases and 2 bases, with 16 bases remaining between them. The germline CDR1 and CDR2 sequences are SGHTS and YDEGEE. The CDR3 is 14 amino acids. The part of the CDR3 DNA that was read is TGTGCCACCGCGAGCGGTACGCCCACAGATACG. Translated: CATASGTPTDT. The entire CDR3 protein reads CATASGTPTDTQYF.

CDR3 sequence: CASSLGFEQPQYF. CDR3 bases read: TGTGCCAGCAGCTTAGGGTTCGAACAGCCG. The chain couples TRBV7-9 to TRBJ2-3; D is unresolved. With the read ending 3 residues before the CDR3 end, the germline J gene is used to fill in that end. The CDR3 spans 13 residues. CDR1 and CDR2 (germline): SEHNR, FQNEAQ (reference sequence).

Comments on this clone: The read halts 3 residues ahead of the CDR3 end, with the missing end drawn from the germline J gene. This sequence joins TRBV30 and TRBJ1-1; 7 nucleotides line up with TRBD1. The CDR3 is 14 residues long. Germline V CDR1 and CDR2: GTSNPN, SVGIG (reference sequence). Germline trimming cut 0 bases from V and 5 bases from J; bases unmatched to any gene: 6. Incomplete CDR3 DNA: TGTGCCTGGAGTGTAGGGGGCCCGTTGACTGAA. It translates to CAWSVGGPLTE. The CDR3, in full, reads CAWSVGGPLTEAFF.

Incomplete CDR3 DNA: TGTGCCAGCAATAAGGGGCCTCAAGGTGAG. Translating it yields CASNKGPQGE. The complete CDR3 protein is CASNKGPQGEQFF. The chain combines TRBV2 with TRBJ2-1; tentative D call: TRBD1 (5 bases). With the read ending 3 residues before the CDR3 end, the germline J gene is used to fill in that end. Germline loops: CDR1 SNHLY, CDR2 FYNNEI. The V gene lost 7 bases and the J gene lost 9 bases, with 16 bases spanning the gap. The CDR3 runs to 13 residues.

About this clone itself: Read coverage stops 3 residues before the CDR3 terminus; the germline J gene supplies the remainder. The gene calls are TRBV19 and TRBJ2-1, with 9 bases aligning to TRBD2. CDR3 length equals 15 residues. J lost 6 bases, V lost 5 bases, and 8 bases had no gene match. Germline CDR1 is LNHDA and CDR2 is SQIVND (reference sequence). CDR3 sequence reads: CASSSGLAYLNEQFF. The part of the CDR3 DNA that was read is TGTGCCAGTAGTTCGGGACTAGCATATCTCAATGAG.

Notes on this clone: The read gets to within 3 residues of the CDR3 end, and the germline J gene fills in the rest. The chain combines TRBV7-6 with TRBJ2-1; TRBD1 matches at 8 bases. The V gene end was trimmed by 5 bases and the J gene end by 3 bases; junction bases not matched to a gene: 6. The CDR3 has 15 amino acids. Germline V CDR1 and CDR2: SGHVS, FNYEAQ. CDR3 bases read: TGTGCCAGCAGCCCCGGGACAGGCGTCTACAATGAG. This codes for CASSPGTGVYNE. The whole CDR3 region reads CASSPGTGVYNEQFF.

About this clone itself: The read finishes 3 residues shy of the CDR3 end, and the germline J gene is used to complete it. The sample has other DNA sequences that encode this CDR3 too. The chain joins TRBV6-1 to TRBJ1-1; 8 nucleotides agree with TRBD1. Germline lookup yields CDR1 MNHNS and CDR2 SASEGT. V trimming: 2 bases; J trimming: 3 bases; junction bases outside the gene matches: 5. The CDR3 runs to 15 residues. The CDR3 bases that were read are TGTGCCAGCAGTGAAAGACAGGGGTATCACACTGAA. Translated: CASSERQGYHTE. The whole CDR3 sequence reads CASSERQGYHTEAFF.

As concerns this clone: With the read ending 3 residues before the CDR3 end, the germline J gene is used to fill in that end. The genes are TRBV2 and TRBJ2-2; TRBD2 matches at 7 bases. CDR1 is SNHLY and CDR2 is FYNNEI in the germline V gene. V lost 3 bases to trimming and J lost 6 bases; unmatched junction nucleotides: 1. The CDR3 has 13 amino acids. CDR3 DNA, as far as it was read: TGTGCCAGCAGTGAGGGGGGGGCCGGGGAG. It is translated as CASSEGGAGE. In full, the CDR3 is CASSEGGAGELFF.

Partial CDR3 DNA: TGTGCCAGCAGTGAAGCCCTACAGGGTGGGGACTCTGGAAACACC. Protein: CASSEALQGGDSGNT. The whole CDR3 region reads CASSEALQGGDSGNTIYF. The chain has TRBV6-1 and TRBJ1-3; D is possibly TRBD1 (6 bases). Coverage ceases 3 residues before the CDR3 finishes, and the germline J gene fills in the end. Germline V lookup: CDR1 MNHNS, CDR2 SASEGT. The V end lost 0 bases, the J end lost 0 bases, and 15 bases lay between the germline ends. The CDR3 has 18 residues.

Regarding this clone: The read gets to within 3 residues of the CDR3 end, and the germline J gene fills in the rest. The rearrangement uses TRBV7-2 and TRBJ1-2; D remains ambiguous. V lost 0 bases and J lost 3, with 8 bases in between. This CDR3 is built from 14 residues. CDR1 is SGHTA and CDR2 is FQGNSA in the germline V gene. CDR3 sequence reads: CASSLASGHYGYTF. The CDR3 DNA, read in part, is TGTGCCAGCAGCTTAGCGTCTGGCCACTATGGC.

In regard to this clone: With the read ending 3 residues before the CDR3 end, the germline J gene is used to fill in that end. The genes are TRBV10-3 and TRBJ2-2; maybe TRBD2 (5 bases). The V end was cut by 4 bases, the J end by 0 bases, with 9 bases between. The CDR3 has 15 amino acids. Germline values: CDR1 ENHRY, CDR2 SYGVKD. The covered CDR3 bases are TGTGCCATCAGTGCACGAGGGCCGAACACCGGGGAG. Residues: CAISARGPNTGE. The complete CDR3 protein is CAISARGPNTGELFF.

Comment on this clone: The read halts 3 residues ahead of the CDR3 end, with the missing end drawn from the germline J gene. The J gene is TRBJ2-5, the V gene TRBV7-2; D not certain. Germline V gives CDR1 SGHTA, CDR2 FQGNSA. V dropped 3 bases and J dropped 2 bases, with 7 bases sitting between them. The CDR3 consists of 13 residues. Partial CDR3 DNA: TGTGCCAGCAGCTTCACAGTTCAAGAGACC. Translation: CASSFTVQET. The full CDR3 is CASSFTVQETQYF.

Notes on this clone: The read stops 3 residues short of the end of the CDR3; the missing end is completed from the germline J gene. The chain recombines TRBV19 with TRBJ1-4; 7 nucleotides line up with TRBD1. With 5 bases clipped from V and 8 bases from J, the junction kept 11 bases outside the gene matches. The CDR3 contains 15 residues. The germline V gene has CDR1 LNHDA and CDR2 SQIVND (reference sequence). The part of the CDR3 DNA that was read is TGTGCCAGTAGTGGAAACAGGGGCGCCAACGAAAAA. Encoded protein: CASSGNRGANEK. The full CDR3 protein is CASSGNRGANEKLFF.

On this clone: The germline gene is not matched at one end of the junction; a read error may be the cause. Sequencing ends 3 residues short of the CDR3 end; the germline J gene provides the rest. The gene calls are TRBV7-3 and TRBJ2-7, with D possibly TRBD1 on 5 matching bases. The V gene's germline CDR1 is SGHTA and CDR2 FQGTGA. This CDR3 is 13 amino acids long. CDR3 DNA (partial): TGTTCCAGCAGCTTAAAAGGGGCCTACGAG. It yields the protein CSSSLKGAYE. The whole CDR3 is CSSSLKGAYEQYF.

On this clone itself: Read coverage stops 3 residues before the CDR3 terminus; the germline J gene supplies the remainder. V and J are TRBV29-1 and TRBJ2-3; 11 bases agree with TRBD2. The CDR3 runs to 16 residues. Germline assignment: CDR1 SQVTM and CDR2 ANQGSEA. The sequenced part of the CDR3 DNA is TGCAGCGTTGAAGATCTGACTAGCGGGATTATTAAGACG. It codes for CSVEDLTSGIIKT. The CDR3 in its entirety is CSVEDLTSGIIKTQYF.

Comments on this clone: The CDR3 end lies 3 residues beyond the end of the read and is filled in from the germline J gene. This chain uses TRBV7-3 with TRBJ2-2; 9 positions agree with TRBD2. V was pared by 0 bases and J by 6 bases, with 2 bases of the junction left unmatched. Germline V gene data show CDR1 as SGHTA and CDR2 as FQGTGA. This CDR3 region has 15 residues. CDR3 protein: CASSLTSGGPGELFF. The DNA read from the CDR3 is TGTGCCAGCAGCTTAACTAGCGGGGGTCCCGGGGAG.

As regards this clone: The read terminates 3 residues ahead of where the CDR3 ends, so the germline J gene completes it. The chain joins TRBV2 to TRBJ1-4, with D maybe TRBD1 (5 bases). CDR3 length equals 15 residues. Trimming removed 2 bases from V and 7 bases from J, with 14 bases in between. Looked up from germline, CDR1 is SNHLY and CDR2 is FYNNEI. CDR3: CASSEQDRLREKLFF. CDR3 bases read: TGTGCCAGCAGTGAACAAGACAGATTGCGTGAAAAA.

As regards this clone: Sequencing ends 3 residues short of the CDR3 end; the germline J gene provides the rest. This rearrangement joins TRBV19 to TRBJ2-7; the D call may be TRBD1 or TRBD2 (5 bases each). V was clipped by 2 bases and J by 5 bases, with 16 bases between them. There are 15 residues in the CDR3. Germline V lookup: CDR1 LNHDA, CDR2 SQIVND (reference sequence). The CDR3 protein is CASSINPGSQDEQYF. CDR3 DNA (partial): TGTGCCAGTAGTATAAATCCAGGGAGTCAGGACGAG.